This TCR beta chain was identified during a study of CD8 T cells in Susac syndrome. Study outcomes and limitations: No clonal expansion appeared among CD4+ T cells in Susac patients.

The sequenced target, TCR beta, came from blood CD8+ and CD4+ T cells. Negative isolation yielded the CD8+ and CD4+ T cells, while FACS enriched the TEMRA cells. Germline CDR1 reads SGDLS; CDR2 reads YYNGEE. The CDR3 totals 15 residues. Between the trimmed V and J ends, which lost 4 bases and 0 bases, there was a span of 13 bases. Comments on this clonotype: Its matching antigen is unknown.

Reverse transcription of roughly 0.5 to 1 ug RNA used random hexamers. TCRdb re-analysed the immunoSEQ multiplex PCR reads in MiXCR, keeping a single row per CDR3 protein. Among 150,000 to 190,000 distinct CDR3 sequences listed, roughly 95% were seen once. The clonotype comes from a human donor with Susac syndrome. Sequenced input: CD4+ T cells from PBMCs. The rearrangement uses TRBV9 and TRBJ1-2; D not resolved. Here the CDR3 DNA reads TGTGCCAGCAGCCCTACGACGGCCACTAACTATGGCTACACCTTC. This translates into CASSPTTATNYGYTF.